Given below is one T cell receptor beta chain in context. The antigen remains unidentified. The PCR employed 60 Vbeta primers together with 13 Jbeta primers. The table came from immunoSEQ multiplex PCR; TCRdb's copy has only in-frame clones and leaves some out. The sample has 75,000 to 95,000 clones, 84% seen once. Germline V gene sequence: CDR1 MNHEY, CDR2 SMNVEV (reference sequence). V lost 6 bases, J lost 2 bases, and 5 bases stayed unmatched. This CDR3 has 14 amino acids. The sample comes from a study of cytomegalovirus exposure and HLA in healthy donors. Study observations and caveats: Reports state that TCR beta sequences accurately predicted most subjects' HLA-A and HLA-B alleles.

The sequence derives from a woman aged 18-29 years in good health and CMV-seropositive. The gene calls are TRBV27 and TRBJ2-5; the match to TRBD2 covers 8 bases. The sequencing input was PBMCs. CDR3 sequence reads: CASSQLAGQETQYF. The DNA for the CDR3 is TGTGCCAGCAGCCAATTAGCGGGGCAAGAGACCCAGTACTTC.